This TCR beta chain was obtained from a study of read filtering for tumor transcriptome and immune sequencing. Across the study: The cohort had over 16 men and over eleven women aged about 40 to 90, mean about 66 years. R-ISS stage counts were 8 for I, about 16 for II, about seven for III.

There are many counts of this clonotype. Antigen specificity is unknown. Study-wide points: Single-read clonotypes: 80% to 90% of IR-seq clonotypes (approximately 4% of reads), roughly 73% of RNA-seq clonotypes (around 48% of reads).

The library was built from around 400 ng RNA with molecular barcoded adaptors for alpha/delta and beta/gamma chains. TCRdb recomputed calls from the reads with MiXCR, one row per CDR3 protein. This sample has fewer than 35,000 distinct CDR3 sequences; less than 20% occur once, and the top ten carry 16%. This TCR was recovered from a donor older than 35 with multiple myeloma. Sequencing input: a population of CD138-negative cells sorted from bone marrow.

The CDR3 sequence is CASSPPGGSSYNEQFF. The CDR3 DNA is TGCGCCAGCAGCCCCCCCGGAGGTAGCTCCTACAATGAGCAGTTCTTC. This chain uses TRBV4-1 with TRBJ2-1, with D possibly TRBD2 on 5 matching bases. Trimming shortened V by 4 bases and J by 0 bases, and 13 bases separated the two germline ends. The CDR3 covers 16 residues. Germline CDR1 is MGHRA and CDR2 is YSYEKL.